The rows below give T cell receptor beta chains drawn from one sample of a study of cytomegalovirus exposure and HLA in healthy donors. Sequencing was performed with immunoSEQ multiplex PCR; in TCRdb, only in-frame clones are kept and a portion is missing. Of roughly 71,000 clones listed, around four fifths are singletons. The specimen was PBMCs. All receptors come from a girl aged 10 to 17 in good health and CMV-seropositive. The CDR3 runs from the conserved cysteine through the conserved F or W. A D gene is named only where the DNA matches it firmly. A clone size is listed for some rows: how often the clone was seen (once, few, many), or a class if it is expanded.

abundance	d_gene	v_gene	j_gene	CDR3nt	CDR3aa
few	.	TRBV29-1	TRBJ2-2	TGCAGCGTTGACAGGGGTGACACCGGGGAGCTGTTTTTT	CSVDRGDTGELFF
.	.	TRBV10-3	TRBJ1-3	TGTGCCATCAGCCTAGATGGTGGAAACACCATATATTTT	CAISLDGGNTIYF
.	TRBD1	TRBV28	TRBJ2-3	TGTGCCAGCAGTCCGGAGACAGGGCTGGGGAGTACGCAGTATTTT	CASSPETGLGSTQYF
few	TRBD1	TRBV6-1	TRBJ1-1	TGTGCCAGCAGACGGGGACAGGCGGGGACTGAAGCTTTCTTT	CASRRGQAGTEAFF
.	TRBD1	TRBV5-1	TRBJ1-6	TGCGCCAGCAGCACCACCGGGACAGGGTTTAATTCACCCCTCCACTTT	CASSTTGTGFNSPLHF
.	TRBD1	TRBV5-1	TRBJ2-7	TGCGCCAGCAGCCAGTCGGGACAGACGAGGTTCTCCTACGAGCAGTACTTC	CASSQSGQTRFSYEQYF
.	.	TRBV30	TRBJ2-7	TGTGCCTGGAGGCCGGGTCTCAGCTCCTACGAGCAGTACTTC	CAWRPGLSSYEQYF
once	.	TRBV15	TRBJ1-1	TGTGCCACTCGGGACTCCCGTCTGAACACTGAAGCTTTCTTT	CATRDSRLNTEAFF
few	TRBD1	TRBV6-1	TRBJ1-4	TGTGCCAGCAGTGTCTGGATCAGGGGGAATGAAAAACTGTTTTTT	CASSVWIRGNEKLFF
.	TRBD2	TRBV11-2	TRBJ2-3	TGTGCCAGCAGCCATTTTGGACTAGCGGGATCTAGCACAGATACGCAGTATTTT	CASSHFGLAGSSTDTQYF
.	.	TRBV30	TRBJ2-3	TGTGCCTGGAATAGTGCAGATACGCAGTATTTT	CAWNSADTQYF
.	TRBD2	TRBV5-1	TRBJ2-3	TGCGCCAGCAGCTTTACGGGTGGGGCGGGGGAGGATACGCAGTATTTT	CASSFTGGAGEDTQYF
.	TRBD2	TRBV6-4	TRBJ2-3	TGTGCCAGCAGTGACTTTACTAGCGGGGGGGCAGATACGCAGTATTTT	CASSDFTSGGADTQYF
.	.	TRBV7-2	TRBJ1-1	TGTGCCAGCAGCTACTACGGCACTGAAGCTTTCTTT	CASSYYGTEAFF
.	TRBD2	TRBV5-1	TRBJ2-5	TGCGCCAGCAGCGCACTAGCGAGGGAGGAGACCCAGTACTTC	CASSALAREETQYF
few	.	TRBV4-3	TRBJ2-7	TGCGCCAGCAGCCAAGATTCGTCCGGGACTTTCTACGAGCAGTACTTC	CASSQDSSGTFYEQYF
.	TRBD1	TRBV6-5	TRBJ2-5	TGTGCCAGCAGCCTCGCCGGGACAGGGCCAGAGACCCAGTACTTC	CASSLAGTGPETQYF
.	.	TRBV6-5	TRBJ2-5	TGTGCCAGCAGTGATGAGGGACTAGAGACCCAGTACTTC	CASSDEGLETQYF
.	.	TRBV10-2	TRBJ1-1	TGCGCCAGCAGCCCCCGGGACACTGAAGCTTTCTTT	CASSPRDTEAFF
.	.	TRBV5-1	TRBJ2-7	TGCGCCAGCAGCTTCCGTCCCGAATTCGGCGAGCAGTACTTC	CASSFRPEFGEQYF
.	.	TRBV1	TRBJ1-1	TGCACCAGCAGCCCCTATCTGGACAGTGAAGCTTTCTTT	CTSSPYLDSEAFF
once	TRBD1	TRBV7-8	TRBJ2-7	TGTGCCAGTAGACGAAGCCGGGACAGGGGGCAAGAGCAGTACTTC	CASRRSRDRGQEQYF
.	.	TRBV2	TRBJ1-4	TGTGCCAGCAGTGTATTGGAGTTAGGATTTCGAACTAATGAAAAACTGTTTTTT	CASSVLELGFRTNEKLFF
few	TRBD1	TRBV6-1	TRBJ2-7	TGTGCCAGCAGTTCGGGACAGGGTTGGAGCGAGCAGTACTTC	CASSSGQGWSEQYF
.	.	TRBV29-1	TRBJ2-7	TGCAGCGTGGGCAGAGCCTACGAGCAGTACTTC	CSVGRAYEQYF
.	TRBD1	TRBV10-1	TRBJ1-5	TGCGCCAGCAAACTCCGGGACAGATTGAATCAGCCCCAGCATTTT	CASKLRDRLNQPQHF
.	TRBD1	TRBV7-2	TRBJ1-1	TGTGCCAGCACCAAGAACAGGGGGAACACTGAAGCTTTCTTT	CASTKNRGNTEAFF
.	TRBD1	TRBV11-2	TRBJ2-1	TGTGCCAGCAGCGTACAGGGGACCTCCTACAATGAGCAGTTCTTC	CASSVQGTSYNEQFF
few	.	TRBV5-8	TRBJ1-4	TGTGCCAGCAGCTTCCCGGGGGGCCATGGTGAAAAACTGTTTTTT	CASSFPGGHGEKLFF